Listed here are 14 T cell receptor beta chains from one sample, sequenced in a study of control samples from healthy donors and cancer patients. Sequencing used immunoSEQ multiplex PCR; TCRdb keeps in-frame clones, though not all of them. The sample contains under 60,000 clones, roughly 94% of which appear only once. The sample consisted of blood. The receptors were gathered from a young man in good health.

This CDR3 is CATGQGGNINIQYF. CDR3 DNA sequence: TGTGCCACAGGACAGGGAGGGAATATTAACATTCAGTACTTC. This chain links TRBV28 with TRBJ2-4; tentatively, D is TRBD1 (8 bases). Trimming shortened V by 10 bases and J by 7 bases, and 20 bases separated the two germline ends. This CDR3 spans 14 amino acids. Looked up from germline, CDR1 is MDHEN and CDR2 is SYDVKM.

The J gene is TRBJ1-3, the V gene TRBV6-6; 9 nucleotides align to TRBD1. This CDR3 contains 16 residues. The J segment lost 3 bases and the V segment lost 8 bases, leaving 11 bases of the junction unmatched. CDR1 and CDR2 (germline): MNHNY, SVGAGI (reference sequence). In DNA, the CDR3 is TGTGCCAGCCTCGCGCCGGGACAGGGAGGTGGAAACACCATATATTTT. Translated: CASLAPGQGGGNTIYF.

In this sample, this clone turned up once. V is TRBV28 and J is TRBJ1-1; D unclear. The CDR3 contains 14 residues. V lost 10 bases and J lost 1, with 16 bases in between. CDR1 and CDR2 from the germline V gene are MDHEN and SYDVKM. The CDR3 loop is CATTLGGGNTEAFF. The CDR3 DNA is TGTGCCACCACTTTGGGAGGAGGGAACACTGAAGCTTTCTTT.

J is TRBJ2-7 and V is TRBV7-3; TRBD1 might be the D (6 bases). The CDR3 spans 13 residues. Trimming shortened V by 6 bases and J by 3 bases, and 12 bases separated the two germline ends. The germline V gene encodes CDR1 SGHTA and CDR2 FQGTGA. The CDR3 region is CASSIGGDYEQYF. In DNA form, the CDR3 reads TGTGCCAGCAGTATAGGGGGAGACTACGAGCAGTACTTC. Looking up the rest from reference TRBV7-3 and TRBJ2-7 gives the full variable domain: GAGVSQTPSNKVTEKGKYVELRCDPISGHTALYWYRQSLGQGPEFLIYFQGTGAADDSGLPNDRFFAVRPEGSVSTLKIQRTERGDSAVYLCASSIGGDYEQYFGPGTRLTVT.

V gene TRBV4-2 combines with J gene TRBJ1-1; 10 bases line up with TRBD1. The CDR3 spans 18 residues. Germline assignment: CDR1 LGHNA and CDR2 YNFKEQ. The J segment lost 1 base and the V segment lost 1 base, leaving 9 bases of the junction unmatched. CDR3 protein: CASSQGTGTGDGNTEAFF. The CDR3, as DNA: TGTGCCAGCAGCCAAGGGACAGGGACAGGGGATGGGAACACTGAAGCTTTCTTT.

CDR3 loop: CSATTTTAYNEQFF. Here the CDR3 DNA reads TGCAGCGCTACAACGACGACAGCCTACAATGAGCAGTTCTTC. J is TRBJ2-1 and V is TRBV29-1, with D perhaps matching TRBD1 (5 bases). The germline V gene encodes CDR1 SQVTM and CDR2 ANQGSEA. Trimming stripped 7 bases from V and 2 bases from J, with 15 bases between. This CDR3 is 14 amino acids long.

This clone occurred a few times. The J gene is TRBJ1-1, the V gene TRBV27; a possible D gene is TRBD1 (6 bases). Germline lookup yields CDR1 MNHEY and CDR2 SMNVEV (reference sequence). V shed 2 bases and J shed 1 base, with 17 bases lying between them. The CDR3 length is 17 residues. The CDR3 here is CASSLRSFRGQNTEAFF. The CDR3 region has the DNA TGTGCCAGCAGTTTACGATCATTCAGGGGCCAGAACACTGAAGCTTTCTTT.

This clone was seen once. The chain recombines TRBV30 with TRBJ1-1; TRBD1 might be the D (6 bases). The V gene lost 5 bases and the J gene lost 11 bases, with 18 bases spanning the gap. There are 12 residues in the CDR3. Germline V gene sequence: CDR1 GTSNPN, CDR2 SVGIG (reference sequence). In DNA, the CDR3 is TGTGCCTGGGACCAAGACAGGTCATGGGCTTTCTTT. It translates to CAWDQDRSWAFF.

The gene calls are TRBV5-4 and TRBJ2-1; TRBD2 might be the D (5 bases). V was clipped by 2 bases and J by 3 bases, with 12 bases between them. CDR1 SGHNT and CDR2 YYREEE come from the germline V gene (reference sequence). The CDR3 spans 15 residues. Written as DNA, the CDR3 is TGTGCCAGCAGCTTAATTAGTCGGGGCTACAATGAGCAGTTCTTC. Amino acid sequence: CASSLISRGYNEQFF.

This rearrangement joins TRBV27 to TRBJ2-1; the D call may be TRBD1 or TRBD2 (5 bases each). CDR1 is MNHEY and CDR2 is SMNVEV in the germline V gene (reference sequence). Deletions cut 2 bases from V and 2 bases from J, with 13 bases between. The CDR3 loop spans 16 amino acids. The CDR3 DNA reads TGTGCCAGCAGTTTAACCGGGACGCTTCCCTACAATGAGCAGTTCTTC. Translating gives CASSLTGTLPYNEQFF.

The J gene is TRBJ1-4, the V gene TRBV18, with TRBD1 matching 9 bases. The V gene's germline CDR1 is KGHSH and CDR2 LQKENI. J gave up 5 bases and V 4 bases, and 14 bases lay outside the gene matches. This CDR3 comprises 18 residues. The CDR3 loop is CASSRVLSLGQGNEKLFF. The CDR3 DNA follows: TGTGCCAGCTCACGCGTACTGTCCTTGGGACAGGGAAATGAAAAACTGTTTTTT.

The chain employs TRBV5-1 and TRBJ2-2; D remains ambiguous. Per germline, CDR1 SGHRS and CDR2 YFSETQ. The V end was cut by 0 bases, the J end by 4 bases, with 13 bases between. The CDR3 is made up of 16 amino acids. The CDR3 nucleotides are TGCGCCAGCAGCTTGGTGGCAGCCGGCGGCACCGGGGAGCTGTTTTTT. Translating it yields CASSLVAAGGTGELFF.

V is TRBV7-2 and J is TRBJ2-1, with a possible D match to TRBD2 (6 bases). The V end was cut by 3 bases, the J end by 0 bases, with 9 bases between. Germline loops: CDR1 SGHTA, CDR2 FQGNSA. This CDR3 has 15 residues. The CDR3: CASSFQGLSYNEQFF. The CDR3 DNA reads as TGTGCCAGCAGCTTCCAGGGACTCTCCTACAATGAGCAGTTCTTC.

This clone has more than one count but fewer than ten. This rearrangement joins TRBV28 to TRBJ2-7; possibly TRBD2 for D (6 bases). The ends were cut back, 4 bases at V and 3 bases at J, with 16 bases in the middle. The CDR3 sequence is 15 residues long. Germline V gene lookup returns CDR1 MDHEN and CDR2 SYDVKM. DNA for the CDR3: TGTGCCAGCAGTTCCCCCCACGGGAGCCACTACGAGCAGTACTTC. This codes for CASSSPHGSHYEQYF.